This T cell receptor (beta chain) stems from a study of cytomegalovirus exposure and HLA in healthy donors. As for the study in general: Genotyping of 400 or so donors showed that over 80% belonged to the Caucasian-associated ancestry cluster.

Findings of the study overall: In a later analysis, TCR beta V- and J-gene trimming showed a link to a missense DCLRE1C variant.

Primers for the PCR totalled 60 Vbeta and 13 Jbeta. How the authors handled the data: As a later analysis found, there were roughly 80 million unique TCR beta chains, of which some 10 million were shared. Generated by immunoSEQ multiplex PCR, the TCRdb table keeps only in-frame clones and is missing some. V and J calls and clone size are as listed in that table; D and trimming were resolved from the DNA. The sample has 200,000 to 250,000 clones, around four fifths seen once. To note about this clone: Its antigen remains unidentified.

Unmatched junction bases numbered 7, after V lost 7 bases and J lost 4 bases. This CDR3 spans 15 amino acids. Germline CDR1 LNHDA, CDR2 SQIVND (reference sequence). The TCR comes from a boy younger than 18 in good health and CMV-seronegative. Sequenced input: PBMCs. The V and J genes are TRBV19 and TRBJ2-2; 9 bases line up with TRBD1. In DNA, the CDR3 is TGTGCCAGTAATACACAGGGGGCTATCACCGGGGAGCTGTTTTTT. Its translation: CASNTQGAITGELFF.